This record looks at one T cell receptor beta chain sequence and its context. These data originate in a study of CD8 T cells in Susac syndrome. The CDR3 spans 16 residues. Germline-derived CDR1 and CDR2 are SGDLS and YYNGEE. V dropped 3 bases and J dropped 0; count of bases not matched to a gene: 5. With random hexamers, 0.5 to 1 ug RNA was reverse transcribed. TCRdb reprocessed the immunoSEQ multiplex PCR reads with MiXCR, giving one entry per CDR3 protein. The table has around 110,000 distinct CDR3 sequences, just under 95% seen once. Material for sequencing was CD8+ T cells from PBMCs. The chain combines TRBV9 with TRBJ2-3, with TRBD2 matching over 9 bases. This receptor was identified in a human donor with Susac syndrome. CDR3 in amino acids: CASSASGDSSTDTQYF. The CDR3 DNA reads TGTGCCAGCAGCGCTAGCGGGGACTCTAGCACAGATACGCAGTATTTT. Full variable domain (remainder filled in from reference TRBV9 and TRBJ2-3): DSGVTQTPKHLITATGQRVTLRCSPRSGDLSVYWYQQSLDQGLQFLIQYYNGEERAKGNILERFSAQQFPDLHSELNLSSLELGDSALYFCASSASGDSSTDTQYFGPGTRLTVL.